The TCR beta chain described here comes from a study of T cells after yellow fever vaccination. Study overall: Any fraction with a low cell number was prepared using SMART-Seq v4 Ultra Low Input.

CDR1 and CDR2 (germline): ENHRY, SYGVKD. The CDR3 runs 14 residues. The V end was cut by 3 bases, the J end by 7 bases, with 15 bases between. Regarding the study as a whole: The secondary response was weaker but peaked faster, day 5 versus 15. Some clonotypes were seen in both the CD4 and the CD8 compartments. These made up a small share and likely arose from convergent recombination. Subsequent to the booster, the majority of primary-vaccination clones reappeared (under 98% CD4, 70% to 90% CD8).

TCRdb re-called the 5' RACE reads through MiXCR, storing one row per CDR3 protein. The sample lists over 110,000 distinct CDR3 sequences; around 7.7% were seen once. This clonotype has ten or more counts. Antigen unknown. The rearrangement joins TRBV10-3 to TRBJ2-5, with D possibly being TRBD1 or TRBD2 (5 bases each). The material was CD4+ T cells sorted from PBMCs, obtained 5 days after the yellow fever booster vaccination. The clonotype comes from a man aged 25 to 40 who received the YFV17D yellow fever vaccine. In DNA, the CDR3 is TGTGCCATCAGTGAATTCAGGGAGCAGGGGACCCAGTACTTC. Translated, it gives CAISEFREQGTQYF.